What follows are 4 T cell receptor beta chains derived from one specimen sequenced in a study of cytotoxic CD8 clonotypes in ibrutinib-treated CLL. The protocol was immunoSEQ multiplex PCR, while the TCRdb copy is restricted to in-frame clones and leaves out a portion. The sample lists 150,000 to 200,000 clones, about two thirds occurring once. The specimen was PBMCs, collected after 24 months of ibrutinib treatment. The origin of the receptors is a human donor with chronic lymphocytic leukemia.

The sample holds a few counts of this clone. The chain carries TRBV5-6 and TRBJ1-4; TRBD1 might be the D (5 bases). Trimming shortened V by 4 bases and J by 5 bases, and 24 bases separated the two germline ends. In germline, CDR1 is SGHDT, CDR2 YYEEEE. The CDR3 extends over 18 amino acids. DNA for the CDR3: TGTGCCAGCAGCCCCCTCCTCGGCGGCGGGGCCCCGAATGAAAAACTGTTTTTT. Its protein is CASSPLLGGGAPNEKLFF.

J is TRBJ2-7 and V is TRBV27; 7 nucleotides line up with TRBD1. With V trimmed by 8 bases and J by 7 bases, 14 bases remained unmatched. This CDR3 spans 14 amino acids. In germline, CDR1 is MNHEY, CDR2 SMNVEV (reference sequence). CDR3 nucleotide sequence: TGTGCCAGCCGACAGGGCGCCTCCATAAGAGAGCAGTACTTC. Translated: CASRQGASIREQYF.

On this clone: A junction boundary mismatches the germline segment, possibly from a read error. The chain carries TRBV7-7 and TRBJ2-2; 9 positions agree with TRBD2. The CDR3 spans 16 residues. Germline-derived CDR1 and CDR2 are SSHAT and FNYEAQ (reference sequence). The CDR3 spells CASSRRAGGRTGELFF. The CDR3 bases are TGTGCTAGCAGCCGAAGGGCGGGAGGGCGAACCGGGGAGCTGTTTTTT.

The J gene is TRBJ2-5, the V gene TRBV14; TRBD2 agrees at 7 bases. Germline V gene lookup returns CDR1 SGHDN and CDR2 FVKESK. The junction had 11 bases not matched to a gene; V was cut back by 1 base and J by 3 bases. The CDR3 has 17 residues. The DNA of the CDR3 is TGTGCCAGCAGCCAAGGGGACTACTACCGGGAGAAAGAGACCCAGTACTTC. This sequence encodes CASSQGDYYREKETQYF.